This is a list of T cell receptor beta chains from one sample in a study of regulatory T cells in long-lasting Graves disease. MiXCR, run by TCRdb on the multiplex PCR reads, gives a single entry per CDR3 protein. The sample lists 350,000 to 450,000 distinct CDR3 sequences, about 15% occurring once. The data also belong to a second study, concerning T cells in Graves' hyperthyroidism and ophthalmopathy.

The specimen comprised peripheral blood mononuclear cells (PBMCs), sampled at new diagnosis, from a patient treated with antithyroid drugs. These receptors all stem from a woman aged 40 to 50 with Graves disease. Each CDR3 is given with its conserved first and last residue. The order of the fields is D gene, J gene, clone size, V gene, CDR3 DNA, CDR3 protein. A D gene is named only where the DNA matches it firmly. Rows may omit the clone size; those that give it use once, few, many or a size class.

d_gene: -
j_gene: TRBJ1-2
abundance: many
v_gene: TRBV7-9
CDR3nt: TGTGCCAGCAGCCGAGGGTGGAGTGGGGACTATGGCTACACCTTC
CDR3aa: CASSRGWSGDYGYTF

d_gene: -
j_gene: TRBJ2-1
abundance: few
v_gene: TRBV6-2/TRBV6-3
CDR3nt: TGTGCCAGCAGTGGCGGGTCTAGCGTTTATACAGGGAATGAGCAGTTCTTC
CDR3aa: CASSGGSSVYTGNEQFF

d_gene: TRBD2
j_gene: TRBJ2-3
abundance: many
v_gene: TRBV13
CDR3nt: TGTGCCAGCAGCTTAATGGAGGGACTAGCGGGAGTAGCCGCAGATACGCAGTATTTT
CDR3aa: CASSLMEGLAGVAADTQYF

d_gene: -
j_gene: TRBJ1-2
abundance: few
v_gene: TRBV5-6
CDR3nt: TGTGCCAGCAGCTTTGTCAGACAAAACTATGGCTACACCTTC
CDR3aa: CASSFVRQNYGYTF

d_gene: -
j_gene: TRBJ2-7
abundance: many
v_gene: TRBV28
CDR3nt: TGTGCCAGCAGTCAGACACGCTACGAGCAGTACTTC
CDR3aa: CASSQTRYEQYF

d_gene: TRBD1
j_gene: TRBJ2-7
abundance: many
v_gene: TRBV11-3
CDR3nt: TGTGCCAGCAGCTTAGGACGACAGGGTTCCTACGAGCAGTACTTC
CDR3aa: CASSLGRQGSYEQYF

d_gene: TRBD2
j_gene: TRBJ2-6
abundance: -
v_gene: TRBV27
CDR3nt: TGTGCCAGCAGTCGACTAGCGGGAGGGCCTGGGGCCAACGTCCTGACTTTC
CDR3aa: CASSRLAGGPGANVLTF

d_gene: TRBD1
j_gene: TRBJ1-2
abundance: many
v_gene: TRBV18
CDR3nt: TGTGCCAGCTCACCACCTGTCGGGACAGGGGGCGTCTTCAATGGCTACACCTTC
CDR3aa: CASSPPVGTGGVFNGYTF

d_gene: -
j_gene: TRBJ1-2
abundance: many
v_gene: TRBV27
CDR3nt: TGTGCCAGCAGTTTAGGCCCGACCTATGGCTACACCTTC
CDR3aa: CASSLGPTYGYTF

d_gene: TRBD2
j_gene: TRBJ2-1
abundance: many
v_gene: TRBV5-1
CDR3nt: TGCGCCAGCAGCCGGACTAGCGGGAGTATCGATGAGCAGTTCTTC
CDR3aa: CASSRTSGSIDEQFF

d_gene: -
j_gene: TRBJ2-7
abundance: many
v_gene: TRBV19
CDR3nt: TGTGCCAGTAGTATGGCGTTAGATTACGAGCAGTACTTC
CDR3aa: CASSMALDYEQYF

d_gene: -
j_gene: TRBJ1-1
abundance: once
v_gene: TRBV7-9
CDR3nt: TGTGCCAGCACCCTCACGAACACTGAAGCTTTCTTT
CDR3aa: CASTLTNTEAFF

d_gene: -
j_gene: TRBJ2-5
abundance: many
v_gene: TRBV11-2
CDR3nt: TGTGCCAGCAGCTTAGACAGATTCCAAGAGACCCAGTACTTC
CDR3aa: CASSLDRFQETQYF

d_gene: TRBD1
j_gene: TRBJ1-2
abundance: many
v_gene: TRBV2
CDR3nt: TGTGCCAGCAGTGAAGCAATGGGACAGCGCCTCGATGGCTACACCTTC
CDR3aa: CASSEAMGQRLDGYTF

d_gene: -
j_gene: TRBJ2-5
abundance: many
v_gene: TRBV13
CDR3nt: TGTGCCAGCAGCTTTGTAGGACAGAAAGAGACCCAGTACTTC
CDR3aa: CASSFVGQKETQYF

d_gene: -
j_gene: TRBJ2-1
abundance: -
v_gene: TRBV10-2
CDR3nt: TGCGCCAGCAAGCACGGGAATGAGCAGTTCTTC
CDR3aa: CASKHGNEQFF

d_gene: -
j_gene: TRBJ2-3
abundance: many
v_gene: TRBV3-1
CDR3nt: TGTGCCAGCAGCCAAGGCGGGATCACAGATACGCAGTATTTT
CDR3aa: CASSQGGITDTQYF

d_gene: -
j_gene: TRBJ2-2
abundance: many
v_gene: TRBV18
CDR3nt: TGTGCCAGCTCACCACGATCTGAGGCCGTCCTTAGCGGGGAGCTGTTTTTT
CDR3aa: CASSPRSEAVLSGELFF

d_gene: -
j_gene: TRBJ2-7
abundance: many
v_gene: TRBV6-1
CDR3nt: TGTGCCAGCAGTGCGTCCGGGGGCTACGAGCAGTACTTC
CDR3aa: CASSASGGYEQYF

d_gene: TRBD2
j_gene: TRBJ2-5
abundance: -
v_gene: TRBV5-1
CDR3nt: TGCGCCAGCAGCACAGGACTAGCGGGAGAAGAGACCCAGTACTTC
CDR3aa: CASSTGLAGEETQYF

d_gene: TRBD1
j_gene: TRBJ2-7
abundance: few
v_gene: TRBV4-3
CDR3nt: TGCGCCAGCAGCCAAGTGACAGGGGAGTCCTACGAGCAGTACTTC
CDR3aa: CASSQVTGESYEQYF

d_gene: TRBD2
j_gene: TRBJ2-1
abundance: many
v_gene: TRBV15
CDR3nt: TGTGCCACCAGCAGAGATGTACCGGGAGGCCGGGTAAATGAGCAGTTCTTC
CDR3aa: CATSRDVPGGRVNEQFF

d_gene: TRBD2
j_gene: TRBJ2-1
abundance: many
v_gene: TRBV11-2
CDR3nt: TGTGCCAGCAGCCAAAGACTAGCGGTGGGTAATGAGCAGTTCTTC
CDR3aa: CASSQRLAVGNEQFF

d_gene: -
j_gene: TRBJ2-5
abundance: many
v_gene: TRBV28
CDR3nt: TGTGCCAGCAGTTTACCAGCAGAGACCCAGTACTTC
CDR3aa: CASSLPAETQYF

d_gene: -
j_gene: TRBJ1-3
abundance: -
v_gene: TRBV29-1
CDR3nt: TGCAGCGTGCAGGCGATCTCTGGAAACACCATATATTTT
CDR3aa: CSVQAISGNTIYF

d_gene: -
j_gene: TRBJ2-1
abundance: few
v_gene: TRBV30
CDR3nt: TGTGCCTGGACTCCTAGCGAAGATTACAATGAGCAGTTCTTC
CDR3aa: CAWTPSEDYNEQFF

d_gene: -
j_gene: TRBJ2-5
abundance: many
v_gene: TRBV10-3
CDR3nt: TGTGCCATCAGTGATAGTGTGGGGGACTCGGCGAAGACCCAGTACTTC
CDR3aa: CAISDSVGDSAKTQYF

d_gene: -
j_gene: TRBJ2-7
abundance: many
v_gene: TRBV28
CDR3nt: TGTGCCAGCACCCTCTCTGGGCAGGGAAGCGAGCAGTACTTC
CDR3aa: CASTLSGQGSEQYF

d_gene: -
j_gene: TRBJ1-6
abundance: few
v_gene: TRBV5-6
CDR3nt: TGTGCCAGCAGCCTAGGTACAGGGTCCTATAATTCACCCCTCCACTTT
CDR3aa: CASSLGTGSYNSPLHF

d_gene: TRBD1
j_gene: TRBJ1-4
abundance: -
v_gene: TRBV6-1
CDR3nt: TGTGCCAGCAGTATCCGGGACAGGGATGAAAAACTGTTTTTT
CDR3aa: CASSIRDRDEKLFF

d_gene: TRBD2
j_gene: TRBJ2-3
abundance: many
v_gene: TRBV10-3
CDR3nt: TGTGCCATCAGTGGAGAAGCGGGAGGAGATACGCAGTATTTT
CDR3aa: CAISGEAGGDTQYF

d_gene: TRBD2
j_gene: TRBJ2-1
abundance: many
v_gene: TRBV27
CDR3nt: TGTGCCAGCAGTTTATCCCCGGGACTAGCGGGAGGGGTGTACAATGAGCAGTTCTTC
CDR3aa: CASSLSPGLAGGVYNEQFF

d_gene: TRBD2
j_gene: TRBJ2-3
abundance: many
v_gene: TRBV6-2/TRBV6-3
CDR3nt: TGTGCCGGCAAGACTAGCTATACTAGCACAGATACGCAGTATTTT
CDR3aa: CAGKTSYTSTDTQYF

d_gene: -
j_gene: TRBJ2-1
abundance: -
v_gene: TRBV28
CDR3nt: TGTGCCAGCAGTTCTTATACCACTTGGACAAAGCCTGACAATGAGCAGTTCTTC
CDR3aa: CASSSYTTWTKPDNEQFF

d_gene: TRBD2
j_gene: TRBJ2-5
abundance: -
v_gene: TRBV30
CDR3nt: TGTGCCTGCCACGGGACTAGCGGACAAGAGACCCAGTACTTC
CDR3aa: CACHGTSGQETQYF

d_gene: -
j_gene: TRBJ2-7
abundance: -
v_gene: TRBV19
CDR3nt: TGTGCCAGTAGTATCGGGACAAGGGGCGAGCAGTACTTC
CDR3aa: CASSIGTRGEQYF

d_gene: TRBD1
j_gene: TRBJ2-6
abundance: -
v_gene: TRBV12-3/TRBV12-4
CDR3nt: TGTGCCAGCAACTCACCGGGACAGGGCGGTTCTGGGGCCAACGTCCTGACTTTC
CDR3aa: CASNSPGQGGSGANVLTF

d_gene: TRBD1
j_gene: TRBJ2-3
abundance: many
v_gene: TRBV20-1
CDR3nt: TGCAGTGCTAGAGATCGGGACAGGGGGCTAACAGATACGCAGTATTTT
CDR3aa: CSARDRDRGLTDTQYF

d_gene: -
j_gene: TRBJ1-5
abundance: -
v_gene: TRBV19
CDR3nt: TGTGCCAGTAGTATCCGGGGGGCGAGTCAGCCCCAGCATTTT
CDR3aa: CASSIRGASQPQHF

d_gene: -
j_gene: TRBJ2-5
abundance: -
v_gene: TRBV7-2
CDR3nt: TGTGCCAGCAGCTTAGTGTCCCATCAAGAGGCCCAGTACTTC
CDR3aa: CASSLVSHQEAQYF

d_gene: TRBD1
j_gene: TRBJ1-1
abundance: few
v_gene: TRBV7-2
CDR3nt: TGTGCCAGCAGCCAATTAATAGGACAGGGAGGCAACACTGAAGCTTTCTTT
CDR3aa: CASSQLIGQGGNTEAFF

d_gene: -
j_gene: TRBJ1-1
abundance: many
v_gene: TRBV27
CDR3nt: TGTGCCAGCAGTCCCGACTTCGGCACTGAAGCTTTCTTT
CDR3aa: CASSPDFGTEAFF

d_gene: TRBD1
j_gene: TRBJ1-1
abundance: many
v_gene: TRBV12-3/TRBV12-4
CDR3nt: TGTGCCAGCACCCGGACAGGGAGTGCAAACACTGAAGCTTTCTTT
CDR3aa: CASTRTGSANTEAFF

d_gene: -
j_gene: TRBJ1-5
abundance: many
v_gene: TRBV28
CDR3nt: TGTGCCAGCACCCACAGGGTCGGCGGCAATCAGCCCCAGCATTTT
CDR3aa: CASTHRVGGNQPQHF

d_gene: TRBD1
j_gene: TRBJ2-3
abundance: many
v_gene: TRBV30
CDR3nt: TGTGCCTGGGGACAGGGGGCTCCAGCTACGCAGTATTTT
CDR3aa: CAWGQGAPATQYF

d_gene: TRBD2
j_gene: TRBJ2-1
abundance: many
v_gene: TRBV11-3
CDR3nt: TGTGCCAGCAGCTTAGATGGCGGGAGACGCGATGAGCAGTTCTTC
CDR3aa: CASSLDGGRRDEQFF

d_gene: TRBD1
j_gene: TRBJ2-7
abundance: many
v_gene: TRBV3-1
CDR3nt: TGTGCCAGCAGCCCCGGGACAGGGGTTGGCGAGCAGTACTTC
CDR3aa: CASSPGTGVGEQYF

d_gene: -
j_gene: TRBJ2-1
abundance: many
v_gene: TRBV20-1
CDR3nt: TGCAGTGCTAGTCTCCAATATGAGCAGTTCTTC
CDR3aa: CSASLQYEQFF

d_gene: -
j_gene: TRBJ2-1
abundance: few
v_gene: TRBV12-3/TRBV12-4
CDR3nt: TGTGCCAGCAGTTTAGCTGGGGCCTCCTACAATGAGCAGTTCTTC
CDR3aa: CASSLAGASYNEQFF

d_gene: TRBD2
j_gene: TRBJ2-5
abundance: many
v_gene: TRBV6-5
CDR3nt: TGTGCCAGCAGTTACTCGGGGACTAGCGGGGGACTACAAGAGACCCAGTACTTC
CDR3aa: CASSYSGTSGGLQETQYF

d_gene: TRBD2
j_gene: TRBJ2-2
abundance: few
v_gene: TRBV4-1
CDR3nt: TGCGCCAGCAGCCACGGACTAGCGGGGATCAACACCGGGGAGCTGTTTTTT
CDR3aa: CASSHGLAGINTGELFF

d_gene: -
j_gene: TRBJ2-2
abundance: few
v_gene: TRBV18
CDR3nt: TGTGCCAGCTCACCGCGACAGGCGAGAACCGGGGAGCTGTTTTTT
CDR3aa: CASSPRQARTGELFF

d_gene: -
j_gene: TRBJ1-5
abundance: many
v_gene: TRBV9
CDR3nt: TGTGCCAGCAGCGGAGGACAGAATCAGCCCCAGCATTTT
CDR3aa: CASSGGQNQPQHF

d_gene: TRBD1
j_gene: TRBJ1-1
abundance: -
v_gene: TRBV10-3
CDR3nt: TGTGCCACTGACAGGGGTAAAAACACTGAAGCTTTCTTT
CDR3aa: CATDRGKNTEAFF

d_gene: -
j_gene: TRBJ2-6
abundance: many
v_gene: TRBV27
CDR3nt: TGTGCCACCTACGGACTTTCTGGGGCCAACGTCCTGACTTTC
CDR3aa: CATYGLSGANVLTF

d_gene: TRBD2
j_gene: TRBJ2-3
abundance: -
v_gene: TRBV11-3
CDR3nt: TGTGCCAGCAGCTTAGGATTGGTAAGCGGGAGTACAGATACGCAGTATTTT
CDR3aa: CASSLGLVSGSTDTQYF